Below, 20 T cell receptor beta chains from the same sample are listed, as sequenced in a study of blood T cell repertoires in COVID-19. Profiled with immunoSEQ multiplex PCR; TCRdb holds only in-frame clones, not every one. The sample holds around 80,000 clones; approximately 92% are singletons and the top ten take roughly 0.72%. Sequencing was done on a sample of peripheral blood. The receptors stem from a woman of 80 years or more with acute or convalescent COVID-19.

This chain joins TRBV28 and TRBJ2-1; 7 positions agree with TRBD1. Germline trimming cut 4 bases from V and 6 bases from J; bases unmatched to any gene: 9. The V gene's germline CDR1 is MDHEN and CDR2 SYDVKM. The CDR3 covers 15 residues. The chain's CDR3 is CASSSPGQPSNEQFF. The DNA of the CDR3 is TGTGCCAGCAGTTCCCCGGGACAGCCGTCCAATGAGCAGTTCTTC.

This clone appeared a single time. This sequence joins TRBV3-1 (or the pseudogene TRBV3-2) and TRBJ1-5; TRBD1 is a possible D gene (6 bases). V was shortened by 0 bases and J by 9 bases, with 15 bases between the two germline ends. The germline V gene encodes CDR1 LGHDT and CDR2 YNNKEL (reference sequence). The CDR3 length is 15 residues. In DNA, the CDR3 is TGTGCCAGCAGCCAAGATTTTACAGGGCAGCGGCCCCAGCATTTT. It yields the protein CASSQDFTGQRPQHF.

CDR3 in amino acids: CASSTGLAVSYEQYF. CDR3 DNA: TGTGCCAGCAGTACGGGACTAGCGGTTTCCTACGAGCAGTACTTC. This chain links TRBV2 with TRBJ2-7; TRBD2 matches 11 bases. CDR3 length: 15 residues. Trimming at V came to 5 bases and at J to 1 base, leaving 4 bases not matched to a gene. Germline lookup yields CDR1 SNHLY and CDR2 FYNNEI.

This chain links TRBV15 with TRBJ2-5, with unresolved D. The CDR3 loop spans 12 amino acids. Germline V gives CDR1 LNHNV, CDR2 YYDKDF (reference sequence). V was trimmed by 4 bases and J by 5 bases, leaving 8 bases between them. The CDR3 coding sequence is TGTGCCACCAGCAACAGAGAGGAGACCCAGTACTTC. Translation: CATSNREETQYF.

The chain links TRBV5-1 to TRBJ2-2; 7 bases are shared with TRBD1. J lost 1 base, V lost 0 bases, and 12 bases had no gene match. There are 19 residues in the CDR3. CDR1 and CDR2 from the germline V gene are SGHRS and YFSETQ. The CDR3 DNA reads as TGCGCCAGCAGCTTGGCGGGGACAGCGCTACGCTGGAACACCGGGGAGCTGTTTTTT. It is translated as CASSLAGTALRWNTGELFF.

The rearrangement links TRBV3-1 (or the pseudogene TRBV3-2) to TRBJ1-4, with TRBD1 identical over 8 bases. V dropped 7 bases and J dropped 7; count of bases not matched to a gene: 14. CDR3 size: 16 residues. CDR1 and CDR2 from the germline V gene are LGHDT and YNNKEL (reference sequence). CDR3 residues: CASNFFRQGLAEKLFF. As DNA, the CDR3 is TGTGCCAGCAACTTCTTTCGACAGGGGTTGGCTGAAAAACTGTTTTTT.

V is TRBV5-6 and J is TRBJ1-2; unclear D gene. The V end lost 0 bases, the J end lost 8 bases, and 8 bases lay between the germline ends. The CDR3 is 12 residues long. The germline V gene has CDR1 SGHDT and CDR2 YYEEEE. CDR3 in DNA: TGTGCCAGCAGCTTGGTAGGAGACGGCTACACCTTC. It translates to CASSLVGDGYTF. Using reference TRBV5-6 and TRBJ1-2 for the parts outside the CDR3, the full variable domain is DAGVTQSPTHLIKTRGQQVTLRCSPKSGHDTVSWYQQALGQGPQFIFQYYEEEERQRGNFPDRFSGHQFPNYSSELNVNALLLGDSALYLCASSLVGDGYTFGSGTRLTVV.

V gene TRBV20-1 combines with J gene TRBJ1-1, with 7 nucleotides matching TRBD1. Germline V gene lookup returns CDR1 DFQATT and CDR2 SNEGSKA (reference sequence). The CDR3 length is 11 residues. The CDR3, as DNA: TGCGTTCCGGGACAGATTTCTGAAGCTTTCTTT. This sequence encodes CVPGQISEAFF.

The rearrangement links TRBV27 to TRBJ2-3; D gene ambiguous. V was clipped by 5 bases and J by 5 bases, with 8 bases between them. The CDR3 runs to 12 residues. Germline V gives CDR1 MNHEY, CDR2 SMNVEV (reference sequence). In DNA, the CDR3 is TGTGCCAGCAGTCCCACGCGAGATACGCAGTATTTT. It is translated as CASSPTRDTQYF.

The V and J genes are TRBV5-1 and TRBJ2-5, with 13 bases that match TRBD2. This CDR3 is built from 16 residues. Unmatched junction bases numbered 3, after V lost 0 bases and J lost 4 bases. Germline CDR1 and CDR2: SGHRS and YFSETQ. The CDR3 DNA follows: TGCGCCAGCAGCTTGGAACTAGCGGGAGGGCGAGAGACCCAGTACTTC. It encodes CASSLELAGGRETQYF.

J is TRBJ1-1 and V is TRBV28, with D possibly TRBD1 on 6 matching bases. V was trimmed by 8 bases and J by 0 bases, leaving 10 bases between them. Germline values: CDR1 MDHEN, CDR2 SYDVKM. The CDR3 is 13 residues long. Here the CDR3 reads CASWGPMNTEAFF. The CDR3, as DNA: TGTGCCAGCTGGGGGCCGATGAACACTGAAGCTTTCTTT.

The J gene is TRBJ2-5, the V gene TRBV6-5; TRBD1 is a possible D gene (6 bases). Germline loops: CDR1 MNHEY, CDR2 SVGAGI. This CDR3 contains 15 residues. The V gene lost 5 bases and the J gene lost 2 bases, with 15 bases spanning the gap. Here the CDR3 reads CASSRDTGSQETQYF. The CDR3, as DNA: TGTGCCAGCAGTCGGGACACCGGAAGTCAAGAGACCCAGTACTTC.

The CDR3 coding sequence is TGTGCCAGCAGTTACTCGAACCAGGGGGCGCTTGGTGGCTACACCTTC. It translates to CASSYSNQGALGGYTF. This chain links TRBV6-5 with TRBJ1-2; 8 bases agree with TRBD1. V dropped 0 bases and J dropped 7; count of bases not matched to a gene: 10. This CDR3 contains 16 residues. Germline CDR1 is MNHEY and CDR2 is SVGAGI.

The rearrangement links TRBV29-1 to TRBJ2-2, with 7 nucleotides matching TRBD2. The CDR3 is 16 amino acids. Looked up from germline, CDR1 is SQVTM and CDR2 is ANQGSEA. V was clipped by 3 bases and J by 0 bases; unmatched bases: 7. The CDR3: CSVETQTSSNTGELFF. CDR3 DNA: TGCAGCGTTGAGACCCAGACTAGCTCGAACACCGGGGAGCTGTTTTTT.

This rearrangement joins TRBV2 to TRBJ2-4; TRBD2 might be the D (5 bases). Germline CDR1 reads SNHLY; CDR2 reads FYNNEI. The CDR3 contains 15 residues. The V end was cut by 6 bases, the J end by 0 bases, with 12 bases between. CDR3 region: CASSDYRIAKNIQYF. CDR3 coding DNA: TGTGCCAGCAGCGACTATCGCATAGCCAAAAACATTCAGTACTTC.

V usage is TRBV6-2 or TRBV6-3 and J usage is TRBJ1-2; possible D gene TRBD1, 5 bases. V lost 4 bases and J lost 8, with 23 bases in between. The CDR3 sequence is 16 residues long. Germline CDR1 reads MNHEY; CDR2 reads SVGEGT. The DNA for the CDR3 is TGTGCCAGCAGTTCCGCCTCCTGGGTCTCAAGGGGAGGCTACACCTTC. Its translation is CASSSASWVSRGGYTF.

The V and J genes are TRBV20-1 and TRBJ1-1, with TRBD1 matching 7 bases. Losses at the gene ends were 3 bases for V and 6 bases for J; bases not matched to a gene: 13. The CDR3 totals 15 residues. Per germline, CDR1 DFQATT and CDR2 SNEGSKA (reference sequence). CDR3 sequence (DNA): TGCAGTGCTAGTCCCGAGGGAAGGGGGCGGCCTGAAGCTTTCTTT. This translates into CSASPEGRGRPEAFF.

The chain uses TRBV19 and TRBJ1-5; TRBD1 might be the D (6 bases). V lost 3 bases, J lost 3 bases, and 15 bases lay in between. This CDR3 has 16 amino acids. Germline V CDR1 and CDR2: LNHDA, SQIVND (reference sequence). CDR3 loop: CASSIGAGGHNQPQHF. The DNA of the CDR3 is TGTGCCAGTAGTATTGGGGCCGGGGGGCACAATCAGCCCCAGCATTTT.

The rearrangement links TRBV29-1 to TRBJ1-4; possibly TRBD1 for D (6 bases). With 6 bases removed from V and 4 bases from J, the gap between germline ends came to 12 bases. The germline gives CDR1 SQVTM, CDR2 ANQGSEA. CDR3 length: 13 amino acids. CDR3 DNA sequence: TGCAGCGTGACGGACAGAATTAATGAAAAACTGTTTTTT. This codes for CSVTDRINEKLFF.

DNA of the CDR3: TGTGCCAGCAGCTCGGGGACAGTCACCGGCTACACCTTC. Translation gives CASSSGTVTGYTF. The chain uses TRBV5-8 and TRBJ1-2, with 7 bases aligning to TRBD1. Germline CDR1 reads SGHTS; CDR2 reads YDEGEE. J was trimmed by 8 bases and V by 3 bases; bases with no gene match: 7. The CDR3 extends over 13 amino acids.